This T cell receptor beta chain was recorded in a study of cytomegalovirus exposure and HLA in healthy donors. Details on this clone: The antigen remains unidentified.

Germline V CDR1 and CDR2: GTSNPN, SVGIG (reference sequence). The ends were cut back, 2 bases at V and 4 bases at J, with 14 bases in the middle. This CDR3 comprises 14 residues. It was with 60 Vbeta and 13 Jbeta primers that the PCR ran. Sequencing was performed with immunoSEQ multiplex PCR; in TCRdb, only in-frame clones are kept and a portion is missing. Of 90,000 to 150,000 clones detected, over 8.5% appear once; the ten largest clones hold 5% to 6.5%. Study observations and caveats: The only immune exposure information that was available was CMV serostatus. TRBV6-2, TRBV6-3 and some other V segments were unresolvable in 87-base-pair reads.

This chain joins TRBV30 and TRBJ1-1; D gene uncertain. This receptor was taken from a woman aged 40 to 50 in good health and CMV-seropositive. Sequencing input: PBMCs. The DNA of the CDR3 is TGTGCCTGGAGTAAACCGGGGTTACGCACTGAAGCTTTCTTT. Encoded protein: CAWSKPGLRTEAFF. Looking up the rest from reference TRBV30 and TRBJ1-1 gives the full variable domain: SQTIHQWPATLVQPVGSPLSLECTVEGTSNPNLYWYRQAAGRGLQLLFYSVGIGQISSEVPQNLSASRPQDRQFILSSKKLLLSDSGFYLCAWSKPGLRTEAFFGQGTRLTVV.